This T cell receptor beta chain was obtained from a study of cytomegalovirus exposure and HLA in healthy donors. Study findings and constraints: It was likely that a cluster of highly shared sequence variants was a sequencing artifact. There were several of the most significant clusters that appeared linked to common viral pathogens in a later analysis. According to reports, the classifier identified cytomegalovirus status with high specificity and sensitivity.

Use of 60 Vbeta and 13 Jbeta primers characterized the PCR. Measured with immunoSEQ multiplex PCR; TCRdb has only the in-frame clones, and not every one. The sample carries under 200,000 clones, roughly 80% recorded once. About this clone: What it binds is not known.

The source material was PBMCs. The receptor's source is a man in his forties or fifties in good health and CMV-seropositive.

CDR3 sequence: CASSLERLNEQFF. The DNA for the CDR3 is TGTGCCAGCAGCTTAGAGAGATTGAATGAGCAGTTCTTC. The J gene is TRBJ2-1, the V gene TRBV7-2; D not resolved. There are 13 residues in the CDR3. The germline gives CDR1 SGHTA, CDR2 FQGNSA. V lost 1 base, J lost 7 bases, and 8 bases lay in between.